This T cell receptor beta chain is drawn from a study of OX40 agonist ivuxolimab in advanced cancers. The table came from immunoSEQ multiplex PCR; TCRdb's copy has only in-frame clones and leaves some out. The profile shows fewer than 100,000 clones, less than 90% of them singletons. V was pared by 2 bases and J by 2 bases, with 12 bases between. Germline V gene lookup returns CDR1 MNHEY and CDR2 SVGAGI. The length of the CDR3 is 15 residues. The input for sequencing was CD4+ or CD8+ T cells sorted from blood, taken in a trial of the OX40 agonist ivuxolimab. The V and J genes are TRBV6-5 and TRBJ1-2; TRBD1 is a possible D gene (5 bases). The TCR sequence derives from an adult with an advanced solid tumor such as melanoma, head and neck, liver or kidney cancer. The CDR3 loop reads CASSYKLTANYGYTF. In DNA form, the CDR3 reads TGTGCCAGCAGTTACAAACTGACAGCCAACTATGGCTACACCTTC.